This passage covers 20 T cell receptor beta chains from one sample sequenced in a study of T cell repertoires in cytomegalovirus infection. MiXCR, applied by TCRdb to the reads, yields one record per CDR3 protein. Seen here are hundreds of thousands of distinct CDR3 sequences, about 33% observed once, and the top ten hold around a sixth. Antigens of these TCRs are unknown. Specimen: cultured PBMCs, collected from culture after CMV antigen stimulation. These receptors originate from a human donor in good health (CMV status not recorded). Some clones in this sample may be carry-over from other donors' samples.

This chain links TRBV29-1 with TRBJ2-1; unclear D gene. Germline loops: CDR1 SQVTM, CDR2 ANQGSEA. V lost 4 bases, J lost 8 bases, and 6 bases lay in between. The CDR3 is made up of 10 amino acids. The chain's CDR3 is CSVVFYEQFF. CDR3 DNA sequence: TGCAGCGTTGTGTTCTATGAGCAGTTCTTC.

This clonotype has a count of ten or more. This chain joins TRBV12-3 or TRBV12-4 and TRBJ2-3; 9 positions agree with TRBD2. J was trimmed by 6 bases and V by 7 bases; bases with no gene match: 5. This CDR3 comprises 13 residues. CDR3 nucleotide sequence: TGTGCCAGCACCCGGACTAGCGCCGATACGCAGTATTTT. This codes for CASTRTSADTQYF.

This clonotype was counted only a few times. J is TRBJ2-5 and V is TRBV7-8, with 10 bases identical to TRBD2. Germline CDR1 and CDR2: SGHVS and FQNEAQ. This CDR3 has 19 amino acids. Trimming removed 1 base from V and 2 bases from J; junction bases left unmatched: 13. The CDR3 spells CASSLDRPGGTSVQETQYF. The CDR3 coding sequence is TGTGCCAGCAGCTTAGACAGGCCCGGGGGGACTAGCGTACAAGAGACCCAGTACTTC.

This sequence joins TRBV20-1 and TRBJ2-7, with D possibly being TRBD2 (5 bases). V was shortened by 6 bases and J by 0 bases, with 12 bases between the two germline ends. This CDR3 is built from 13 residues. Germline V gene data show CDR1 as DFQATT and CDR2 as SNEGSKA (reference sequence). The DNA for the CDR3 is TGCAGTGCAGGGCGGGTCTCCTCCTACGAGCAGTACTTC. This encodes CSAGRVSSYEQYF.

The gene calls are TRBV7-9 and TRBJ2-1; 9 nucleotides agree with TRBD2. In germline, CDR1 is SEHNR, CDR2 FQNEAQ (reference sequence). This CDR3 comprises 17 residues. V gave up 5 bases and J gave up 1 base; unmatched junction bases: 9. The CDR3: CASSQKVAGDSYNEQFF. CDR3 nucleotides: TGTGCCAGCAGCCAGAAGGTAGCGGGGGATTCCTACAATGAGCAGTTCTTC.

In this sample, this clonotype turned up a few times. The chain recombines TRBV4-2 with TRBJ1-2; 7 bases align to TRBD1. Germline CDR1 LGHNA, CDR2 YNFKEQ. Trimming removed 2 bases from V and 5 bases from J; junction bases left unmatched: 8. This CDR3 has 15 amino acids. This chain's CDR3 is CASSQPLGQQYGYTF. CDR3 bases: TGTGCCAGCAGCCAACCCCTGGGACAGCAGTATGGCTACACCTTC.

This clonotype has just a few counts. The chain is built from TRBV12-3 or TRBV12-4 and TRBJ2-2; D is uncertain. Trimming removed 11 bases from V and 0 bases from J, with 22 bases in between. CDR3 length: 17 residues. The CDR3 DNA reads TGTGCCGGATCACTTATGTTGGGCCCCCCGAACACCGGGGAGCTGTTTTTT. This encodes CAGSLMLGPPNTGELFF.

The chain combines TRBV6-5 with TRBJ1-1; D is unresolved. The CDR3 extends over 15 amino acids. Germline loops: CDR1 MNHEY, CDR2 SVGAGI. Trimming took off 3 bases at V and 1 base at J, with 12 bases between the two ends. CDR3 sequence reads: CASSYSLSGNTEAFF. The CDR3 DNA reads TGTGCCAGCAGTTATTCTCTCTCTGGGAACACTGAAGCTTTCTTT.

V and J are TRBV19 and TRBJ2-7; 14 positions match TRBD2. Germline lookup yields CDR1 LNHDA and CDR2 SQIVND (reference sequence). The CDR3 spans 14 residues. The J segment lost 3 bases and the V segment lost 8 bases, leaving 3 bases of the junction unmatched. The CDR3 protein is CASAGTSGGYEQYF. The CDR3 nucleotides read TGTGCCAGTGCTGGGACTAGCGGGGGCTACGAGCAGTACTTC.

The chain links TRBV11-3 to TRBJ2-1, with TRBD2 matching 13 bases. The CDR3 contains 16 residues. V was clipped by 6 bases and J by 5 bases; unmatched bases: 7. CDR1 and CDR2 from the germline V gene are SGHNT and YENEEA. The CDR3 sequence: CASSAAGLAGNNEQFF. The CDR3, as DNA: TGTGCCAGCAGTGCCGCGGGACTAGCGGGGAACAATGAGCAGTTCTTC.

This clonotype was detected only a few times. This chain joins TRBV12-3 or TRBV12-4 and TRBJ2-3; 9 positions match TRBD2. The V segment lost 5 bases and the J segment 0 bases; nucleotides outside the gene matches: 6. The CDR3 is 16 amino acids. As DNA, the CDR3 is TGTGCCAGCAGTCCATATCTAGCGGGGAGCACAGATACGCAGTATTTT. Amino acid sequence: CASSPYLAGSTDTQYF.

This clonotype was seen repeatedly, ten times or more. The V call is TRBV7-8, the J call TRBJ2-7, with D possibly matching TRBD1 (6 bases). This CDR3 comprises 14 residues. Per germline, CDR1 SGHVS and CDR2 FQNEAQ. V lost 5 bases and J lost 4, with 15 bases in between. CDR3 nucleotides: TGTGCCAGCAGCCCCGATGGGACATCTTACGAGCAGTACTTC. This codes for CASSPDGTSYEQYF.

This chain connects TRBV24-1 to TRBJ2-3; D might be TRBD2 (5 bases). V gave up 2 bases and J gave up 0 bases, with 11 bases separating them. CDR3 size: 16 residues. Germline V lookup: CDR1 KGHDR, CDR2 SFDVKD. In DNA form, the CDR3 reads TGTGCCACCAGTGATTCGGACTGGATAAGCACAGATACGCAGTATTTT. Protein sequence: CATSDSDWISTDTQYF.

This clonotype has more than one count but fewer than ten. The chain links TRBV20-1 to TRBJ2-1, with D perhaps TRBD1 (6 bases). The CDR3 is 16 residues long. Looked up from germline, CDR1 is DFQATT and CDR2 is SNEGSKA (reference sequence). Trimming removed 3 bases from V and 6 bases from J, with 21 bases in between. The CDR3: CSASASPGAFGNEQFF. The CDR3 nucleotides read TGCAGTGCTAGTGCGTCCCCAGGGGCTTTTGGCAATGAGCAGTTCTTC.

This clonotype was observed a few times. The J gene is TRBJ2-7, the V gene TRBV28, with 8 nucleotides matching TRBD2. Germline loops: CDR1 MDHEN, CDR2 SYDVKM. There are 13 residues in the CDR3. The junction had 7 bases not matched to a gene; V was cut back by 6 bases and J by 6 bases. In DNA form, the CDR3 reads TGTGCCAGCAGGCCGACTAGCGCCTCCGAGCAGTACTTC. Translating gives CASRPTSASEQYF.

This chain links TRBV10-3 with TRBJ1-3, with D possibly matching TRBD1 (6 bases). Germline V lookup: CDR1 ENHRY, CDR2 SYGVKD. Trimming shortened V by 7 bases and J by 0 bases, and 13 bases separated the two germline ends. The CDR3 is 15 amino acids. The CDR3 nucleotides read TGTGCCATCAAGGACGGGGGCCTCTCTGGAAACACCATATATTTT. Protein: CAIKDGGLSGNTIYF.

This rearrangement joins TRBV6-2 or TRBV6-3 to TRBJ1-5; D uncertain. V lost 7 bases and J lost 0, with 10 bases in between. CDR3 length equals 14 residues. The V gene's germline CDR1 is MNHEY and CDR2 SVGEGT. The CDR3 sequence is CASTRTYSNQPQHF. CDR3 nucleotide sequence: TGTGCCAGCACCAGAACTTATAGCAATCAGCCCCAGCATTTT.

The CDR3 DNA is TGTGCCATCAGTGACAGGACCATGGCAGATACGCAGTATTTT. Its translation: CAISDRTMADTQYF. The chain is built from TRBV10-3 and TRBJ2-3; the D is unclear. The CDR3 has 14 amino acids. The V gene lost 3 bases and the J gene lost 4 bases, with 11 bases spanning the gap. Germline CDR1 ENHRY, CDR2 SYGVKD.

The chain employs TRBV4-1 and TRBJ1-5; a weak D match, TRBD1 (5 bases). The CDR3 is made up of 16 amino acids. Trimming removed 4 bases from V and 10 bases from J, with 23 bases in between. In germline, CDR1 is MGHRA, CDR2 YSYEKL. CDR3 nucleotides: TGCGCCAGCAGCCCCATGCAGGGATGGGACCAGGATCCCCAGCATTTT. Protein product: CASSPMQGWDQDPQHF.

The chain couples TRBV11-2 to TRBJ1-4; TRBD1 agrees at 9 bases. After removal of 6 bases from V and 8 bases from J, the junction contained 7 bases not matched to a gene. This CDR3 is 14 amino acids long. Germline CDR1 reads SGHAT; CDR2 reads FQNNGV. The DNA of the CDR3 is TGTGCCAGCAGTCACGGGACAGGGATGGAAAAACTGTTTTTT. Translation: CASSHGTGMEKLFF. Filled out from reference TRBV11-2 and TRBJ1-4, the complete variable domain reads EAGVAQSPRYKIIEKRQSVAFWCNPISGHATLYWYQQILGQGPKLLIQFQNNGVVDDSQLPKDRFSAERLKGVDSTLKIQPAKLEDSAVYLCASSHGTGMEKLFFGSGTQLSVL.